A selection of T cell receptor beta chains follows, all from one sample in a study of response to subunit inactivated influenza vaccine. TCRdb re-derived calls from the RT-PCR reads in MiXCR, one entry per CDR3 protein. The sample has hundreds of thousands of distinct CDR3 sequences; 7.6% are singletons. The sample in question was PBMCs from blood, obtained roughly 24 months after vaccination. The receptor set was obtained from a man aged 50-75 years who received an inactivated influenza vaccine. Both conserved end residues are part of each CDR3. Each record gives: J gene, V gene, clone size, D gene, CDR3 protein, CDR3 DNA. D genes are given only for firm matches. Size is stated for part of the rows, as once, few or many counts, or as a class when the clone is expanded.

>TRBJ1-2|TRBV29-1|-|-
CSASTGTDYGYTF
TGCAGCGCAAGTACAGGGACCGACTATGGCTACACCTTC
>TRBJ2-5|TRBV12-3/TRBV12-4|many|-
CASSPRVGKTQYF
TGTGCCAGCAGCCCTCGGGTGGGGAAGACCCAGTACTTC
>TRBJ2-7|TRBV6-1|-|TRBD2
CASSPPARTSGSRYEQYF
TGTGCCAGCAGTCCCCCAGCCAGGACTAGCGGGAGTAGGTACGAGCAGTACTTC
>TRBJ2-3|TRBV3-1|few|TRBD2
CASSQGRRGGLDTQYF
TGTGCCAGCAGCCAAGGGCGGCGGGGGGGCTTAGATACGCAGTATTTT
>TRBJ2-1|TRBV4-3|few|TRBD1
CASSQHALRTGRRNEQFF
TGCGCCAGCAGCCAACACGCCCTTCGGACAGGGAGGAGAAATGAGCAGTTCTTC
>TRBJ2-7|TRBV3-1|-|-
CASSQVLNRGLGEQYF
TGTGCCAGCAGCCAAGTTCTGAACAGGGGACTAGGCGAGCAGTACTTC
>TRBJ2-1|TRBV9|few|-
CASSVGGRDTEEFF
TGTGCCAGCAGCGTAGGGGGGAGGGACACTGAGGAGTTCTTC
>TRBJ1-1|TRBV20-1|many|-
CSARGPRRNTEAFF
TGCAGTGCTAGAGGCCCGCGGCGGAACACTGAAGCTTTCTTT
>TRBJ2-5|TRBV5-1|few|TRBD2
CASSDVAGARETQYF
TGCGCCAGCAGCGACGTAGCGGGGGCCCGGGAGACCCAGTACTTC
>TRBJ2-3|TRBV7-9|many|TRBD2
CASSFLAGASTDTQYF
TGTGCCAGCAGCTTTCTAGCGGGAGCCAGCACAGATACGCAGTATTTT
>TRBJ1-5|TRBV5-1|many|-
CASSLSGDSNQPQHF
TGCGCCAGCAGCTTGTCAGGAGATAGCAATCAGCCCCAGCATTTT
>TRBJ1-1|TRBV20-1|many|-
CSARGPNTEAFF
TGCAGTGCTAGGGGCCCGAACACTGAAGCTTTCTTT
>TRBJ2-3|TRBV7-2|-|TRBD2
CASSLAWLAGADTQYF
TGTGCCAGCAGCTTAGCGTGGCTAGCGGGGGCAGATACGCAGTATTTT
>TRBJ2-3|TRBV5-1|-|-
CASSLDQKNTDTQYF
TGCGCCAGCAGCTTGGACCAGAAGAACACAGATACGCAGTATTTT
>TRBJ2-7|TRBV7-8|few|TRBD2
CASSLRRAASGNYEQYF
TGTGCCAGCAGCTTGCGCCGGGCAGCTAGCGGGAACTACGAGCAGTACTTC
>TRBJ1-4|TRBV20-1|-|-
CSASTSEKLFF
TGCAGTGCTAGTACATCTGAAAAACTGTTTTTT